The text below deals with one T cell receptor (beta chain). The sample is drawn from a study of blood T cell repertoires in COVID-19. The CDR3 is 14 residues long. In germline, CDR1 is SGHVS, CDR2 FQNEAQ. V lost 1 base, J lost 5 bases, and 4 bases stayed unmatched. Profiled with immunoSEQ multiplex PCR; TCRdb holds only in-frame clones, not every one. The sample includes approximately 190,000 clones, almost 85% seen only once; the top ten take approximately 5%. The sequenced sample was peripheral blood. The genes are TRBV7-8 and TRBJ2-7, with 8 bases fitting TRBD2. The TCR sequence derives from a woman in her 70s with active or convalescent COVID-19. The CDR3 DNA follows: TGTGCCAGCAGCTTAGGCGGGAGGTGGAACGAGCAGTACTTC. Encoded protein: CASSLGGRWNEQYF.